These 16 T cell receptor beta chains share one sample of origin, sequenced in a study of T-cell reconstitution after alpha-beta-depleted transplantation in children. Molecular barcoding with unique molecular identifiers was used for the TCRbeta library. Each CDR3 protein is one row after TCRdb ran MiXCR on the PCR reads. The sample consists of a few hundred thousand distinct CDR3 sequences, 20% to 30% of them appearing once. The input for sequencing was PBMCs, taken before TCRalphabeta/CD19-depleted stem cell transplant. Receptors were obtained from a boy in the first two years of life with Wiskott-Aldrich syndrome, due to receive a stem cell transplant.

The chain recombines TRBV30 with TRBJ2-7; TRBD2 is a possible D gene (5 bases). CDR3 size: 14 residues. In germline, CDR1 is GTSNPN, CDR2 SVGIG (reference sequence). With 5 bases removed from V and 0 bases from J, the gap between germline ends came to 14 bases. The CDR3 sequence: CAWVRLGSSYEQYF. The DNA of the CDR3 is TGTGCCTGGGTGAGACTTGGGAGCTCCTACGAGCAGTACTTC.

This clonotype has a handful of counts. The genes are TRBV7-2 and TRBJ1-4; 10 positions match TRBD1. Germline values: CDR1 SGHTA, CDR2 FQGNSA. This CDR3 has 15 amino acids. Trimming cost V 5 bases and J 8 bases; bases outside gene matches: 8. This CDR3 is CASSLDRGRNEKLFF. CDR3 sequence (DNA): TGTGCCAGCAGCCTTGACAGGGGGCGGAACGAAAAACTGTTTTTT.

The gene calls are TRBV10-3 and TRBJ2-3; 11 bases are a match to TRBD2. The trim removed 7 bases at V and 7 bases at J, leaving 10 bases unmatched. The CDR3 length is 15 residues. The V gene's germline CDR1 is ENHRY and CDR2 SYGVKD. Here the CDR3 reads CAIKLAGGPGNTQYF. The DNA for the CDR3 is TGTGCCATCAAATTAGCGGGAGGGCCCGGGAATACGCAGTATTTT.

The rearrangement links TRBV20-1 to TRBJ2-1, with no clear D. Looked up from germline, CDR1 is DFQATT and CDR2 is SNEGSKA (reference sequence). Trimming removed 5 bases from V and 2 bases from J, with 7 bases in between. The CDR3 has 12 amino acids. The CDR3 coding sequence is TGCAGTGCTGAACAGACCTACAATGAGCAGTTCTTC. Its protein is CSAEQTYNEQFF.

This clonotype appeared a few times. The V call is TRBV7-2, the J call TRBJ2-7; 9 bases fit TRBD2. The CDR3 runs 14 residues. Germline CDR1 SGHTA, CDR2 FQGNSA. V dropped 2 bases and J dropped 4; count of bases not matched to a gene: 3. This chain's CDR3 is CASSLSSGRYEQYF. The CDR3 DNA reads TGTGCCAGCAGCTTATCCAGCGGGAGGTACGAGCAGTACTTC.

This clonotype was detected only a few times. V gene TRBV5-1 combines with J gene TRBJ2-5; TRBD2 aligns across 8 bases. CDR1 SGHRS and CDR2 YFSETQ come from the germline V gene. V lost 1 base and J lost 4; bases outside the gene matches: 12. CDR3 length: 17 amino acids. The CDR3, as DNA: TGCGCCAGCAGCTTGAAAGGACTAGCCGGAGGTGGAGAGACCCAGTACTTC. Its protein is CASSLKGLAGGGETQYF.

The chain uses TRBV6-6 and TRBJ1-5; tentative D call: TRBD1 (5 bases). Germline V gene lookup returns CDR1 MNHNY and CDR2 SVGAGI (reference sequence). The CDR3 totals 13 residues. The V end lost 2 bases, the J end lost 6 bases, and 8 bases lay between the germline ends. The CDR3 DNA reads as TGTGCCAGCAGTTACGAGGGGATTCAGCCCCAGCATTTT. Protein product: CASSYEGIQPQHF.

The rearrangement joins TRBV20-1 to TRBJ1-5; no reliable D call. In germline, CDR1 is DFQATT, CDR2 SNEGSKA (reference sequence). V lost 4 bases, J lost 6 bases, and 7 bases lay in between. CDR3 length: 11 amino acids. CDR3 sequence (DNA): TGCAGTGCTATGGACGGTCAGCCCCAGCATTTT. Translation gives CSAMDGQPQHF.

The V call is TRBV2, the J call TRBJ1-5; D is unclear. Germline V gene lookup returns CDR1 SNHLY and CDR2 FYNNEI. Between the trimmed V and J ends, which lost 7 bases and 1 base, there was a span of 14 bases. This CDR3 comprises 15 residues. CDR3 amino acids: CASIKGRASNQPQHF. The DNA of the CDR3 is TGTGCCAGCATCAAGGGAAGGGCGAGCAATCAGCCCCAGCATTTT. The full variable domain, its missing parts supplied by reference TRBV2 and TRBJ1-5, is EPEVTQTPSHQVTQMGQEVILRCVPISNHLYFYWYRQILGQKVEFLVSFYNNEISEKSEIFDDQFSVERPDGSNFTLKIRSTKLEDSAMYFCASIKGRASNQPQHFGDGTRLSIL.

There are a few counts of this clonotype. The chain employs TRBV20-1 and TRBJ2-5; D is ambiguous. The CDR3 length is 11 residues. In germline, CDR1 is DFQATT, CDR2 SNEGSKA (reference sequence). Trimming shortened V by 3 bases and J by 5 bases, and 7 bases separated the two germline ends. CDR3 bases: TGCAGTGCTAGTCTCTCGGAGACCCAGTACTTC. Residues: CSASLSETQYF.

The chain is built from TRBV10-3 and TRBJ2-4; D is ambiguous. CDR3 length: 11 amino acids. V was pared by 3 bases and J by 5 bases, with 2 bases between. Germline assignment: CDR1 ENHRY and CDR2 SYGVKD. CDR3 nucleotides: TGTGCCATCAGTGAACAAAACATTCAGTACTTC. Protein product: CAISEQNIQYF.

The CDR3 bases are TGTGCCAGCAGCCGACAACTAGGGTCCTCATACGATGAGCAGTTCTTC. This encodes CASSRQLGSSYDEQFF. The chain carries TRBV4-2 and TRBJ2-1, with D tentatively TRBD2 (5 bases). The CDR3 runs to 16 residues. The V end lost 4 bases, the J end lost 8 bases, and 21 bases lay between the germline ends. Germline CDR1 is LGHNA and CDR2 is YNFKEQ.

The V gene is TRBV4-1, the J gene TRBJ2-7; D may correspond to TRBD1 or TRBD2 (5 bases each). Germline assignment: CDR1 MGHRA and CDR2 YSYEKL. Trimming left V 0 bases short and J 6 bases short, with 9 bases between. The CDR3 consists of 13 residues. As DNA, the CDR3 is TGCGCCAGCAGCCAAGAGACGGGGCGCGAGCAGTACTTC. Translating it yields CASSQETGREQYF.

The chain joins TRBV5-1 to TRBJ2-5; TRBD2 is a possible D gene (5 bases). Germline V gene sequence: CDR1 SGHRS, CDR2 YFSETQ. Trimming pared 4 bases from V and 5 bases from J, leaving 18 bases between. CDR3 size: 15 residues. The CDR3 loop is CASSLGGGPGETQYF. The CDR3 coding sequence is TGCGCCAGCAGCCTCGGAGGTGGTCCGGGGGAGACCCAGTACTTC.

The chain's CDR3 is CASSVDHGTAPDTQYF. CDR3 DNA: TGTGCCAGCAGCGTAGATCACGGGACTGCCCCAGATACGCAGTATTTT. The rearrangement uses TRBV9 and TRBJ2-3; a possible D gene is TRBD2 (6 bases). The CDR3 runs 16 residues. Germline assignment: CDR1 SGDLS and CDR2 YYNGEE. V was pared by 0 bases and J by 4 bases, with 15 bases between.

V and J are TRBV20-1 and TRBJ1-4; D unclear. This CDR3 region has 14 residues. V lost 0 bases and J lost 10, with 15 bases in between. The germline V gene has CDR1 DFQATT and CDR2 SNEGSKA (reference sequence). The CDR3 is CSAREPYGEGKLFF. DNA for the CDR3: TGCAGTGCTAGAGAGCCCTATGGGGAGGGAAAACTGTTTTTT.